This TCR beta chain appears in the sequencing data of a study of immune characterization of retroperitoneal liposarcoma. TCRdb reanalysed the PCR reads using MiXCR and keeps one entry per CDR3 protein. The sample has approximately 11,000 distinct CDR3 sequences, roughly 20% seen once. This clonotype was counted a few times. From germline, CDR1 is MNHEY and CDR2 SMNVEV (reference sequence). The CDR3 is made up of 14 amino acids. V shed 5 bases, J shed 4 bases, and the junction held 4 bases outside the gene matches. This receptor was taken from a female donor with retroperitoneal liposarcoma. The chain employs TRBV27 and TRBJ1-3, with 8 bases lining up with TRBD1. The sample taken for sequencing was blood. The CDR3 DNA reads TGTGCCAGCAGTGGCGGACAGGGCGGAAACACCATATATTTT. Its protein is CASSGGQGGNTIYF.